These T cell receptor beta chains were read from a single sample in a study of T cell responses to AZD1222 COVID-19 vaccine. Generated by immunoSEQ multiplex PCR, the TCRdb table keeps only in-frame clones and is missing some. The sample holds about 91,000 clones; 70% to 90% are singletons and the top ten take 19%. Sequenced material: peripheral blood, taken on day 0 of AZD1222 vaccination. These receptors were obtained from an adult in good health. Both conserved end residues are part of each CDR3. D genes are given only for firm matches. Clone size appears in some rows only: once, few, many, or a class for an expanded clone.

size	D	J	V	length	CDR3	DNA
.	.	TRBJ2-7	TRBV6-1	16	CASSEDLGSSWDEQYF	TGTGCCAGCAGTGAAGATCTCGGGAGCTCCTGGGACGAGCAGTACTTC
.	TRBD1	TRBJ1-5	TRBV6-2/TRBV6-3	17	CASSYSTGRTSNQPQHF	TGTGCCAGCAGTTACTCGACAGGGAGGACTAGCAATCAGCCCCAGCATTTT
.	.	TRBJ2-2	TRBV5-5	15	CASSWGTANTGELFF	TGTGCCAGCAGCTGGGGGACGGCGAACACCGGGGAGCTGTTTTTT
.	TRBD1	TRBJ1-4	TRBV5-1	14	CASSLGQGQEKLFF	TGCGCCAGCAGCCTAGGACAGGGACAGGAGAAACTGTTTTTT
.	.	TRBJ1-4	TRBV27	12	CASSHPNEKLFF	TGTGCCAGCAGTCACCCAAATGAAAAACTGTTTTTT
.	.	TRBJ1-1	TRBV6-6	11	CASSQFTEAFF	TGTGCCAGCAGTCAATTCACTGAAGCTTTCTTT
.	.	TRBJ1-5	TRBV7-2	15	CASSLVRGGRQPQHF	TGTGCCAGCAGCTTAGTTAGAGGGGGAAGACAGCCCCAGCATTTT
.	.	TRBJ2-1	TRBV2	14	CASSEVPGLNEQFF	TGTGCCAGCAGTGAAGTCCCGGGGCTTAATGAGCAGTTCTTC
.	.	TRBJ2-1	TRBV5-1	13	CASSLGTYNEQFF	TGCGCCAGCAGCCTGGGGACGTACAATGAGCAGTTCTTC
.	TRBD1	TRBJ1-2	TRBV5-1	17	CASSRSVRTGGGYGYTF	TGCGCCAGCAGCCGATCCGTTCGGACAGGGGGAGGCTATGGCTACACCTTC
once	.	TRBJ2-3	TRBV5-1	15	CASSSTRAGTDTQYF	TGCGCCAGCAGCTCCACGCGAGCGGGCACAGATACGCAGTATTTT
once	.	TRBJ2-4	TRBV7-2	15	CASSLGGQRLSIQYF	TGTGCCAGCAGCTTAGGTGGACAGCGTCTAAGCATTCAGTACTTC
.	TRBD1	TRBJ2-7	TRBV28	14	CASMVSGGRVEQYF	TGTGCCAGCATGGTGTCAGGGGGCCGTGTCGAGCAGTACTTC
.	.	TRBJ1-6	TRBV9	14	CASSTRSDNSPLHF	TGTGCCAGCAGCACCCGTAGTGACAATTCACCCCTCCACTTT
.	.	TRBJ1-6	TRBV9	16	CASSVTESSYNSPLHF	TGTGCCAGCAGCGTAACCGAGAGCTCCTATAATTCACCCCTCCACTTT
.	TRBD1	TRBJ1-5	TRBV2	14	CASRDRVSNQPQHF	TGTGCCAGCAGAGACAGGGTTAGCAATCAGCCCCAGCATTTT
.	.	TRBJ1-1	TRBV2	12	CASSRDVSEAFF	TGTGCCAGCAGTCGGGACGTCAGTGAAGCTTTCTTT
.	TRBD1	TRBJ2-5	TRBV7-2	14	CASSSTGIQETQYF	TGTGCCAGCAGCTCGACAGGGATCCAAGAGACCCAGTACTTC
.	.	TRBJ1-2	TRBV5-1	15	CASSLASSSNYGYTF	TGCGCCAGCAGCTTGGCCAGCAGTTCAAACTATGGCTACACCTTC
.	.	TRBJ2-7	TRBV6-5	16	CASSYSAPDRAYEQYF	TGTGCCAGCAGTTACTCGGCCCCCGACAGAGCCTACGAGCAGTACTTC
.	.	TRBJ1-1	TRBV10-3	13	CAISEGQRWEAFF	TGTGCCATCAGTGAAGGACAAAGATGGGAAGCTTTCTTT
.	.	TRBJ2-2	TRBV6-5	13	CASRYGHTGELFF	TGTGCCAGCCGTTACGGCCACACCGGGGAGCTGTTTTTT
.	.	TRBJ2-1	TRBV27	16	CASLFGGDSAYNEQFF	TGTGCCAGCCTCTTCGGGGGAGATAGCGCCTACAATGAGCAGTTCTTC
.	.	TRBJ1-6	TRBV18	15	CASSPGLGPNSPLHF	TGTGCCAGCTCACCAGGTTTGGGGCCGAATTCACCCCTCCACTTT
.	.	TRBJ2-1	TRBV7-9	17	CASSRQSGLSSYNEQFF	TGTGCCAGCAGCCGACAGAGCGGGCTAAGCTCCTACAATGAGCAGTTCTTC
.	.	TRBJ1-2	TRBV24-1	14	CATSEPTEGHGYTF	TGTGCCACCAGTGAACCTACAGAGGGACATGGCTACACCTTC
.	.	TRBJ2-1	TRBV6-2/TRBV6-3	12	CASSYLDNEQFF	TGTGCCAGCAGTTACTTGGACAATGAGCAGTTCTTC
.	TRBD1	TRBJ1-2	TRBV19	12	CASSTGGYGYTF	TGTGCCAGTAGTACAGGGGGCTATGGCTACACCTTC
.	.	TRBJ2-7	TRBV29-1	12	CSSRTEGYEQYF	TGCAGCTCCCGGACAGAAGGCTACGAGCAGTACTTC
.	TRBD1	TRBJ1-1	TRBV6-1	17	CASSGGTGKLGNTEAFF	TGTGCCAGCAGTGGGGGGACAGGGAAACTCGGGAACACTGAAGCTTTCTTT
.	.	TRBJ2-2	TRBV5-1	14	CASSLDYRAGELFF	TGCGCCAGCAGCTTGGACTACAGGGCCGGGGAGCTGTTTTTT
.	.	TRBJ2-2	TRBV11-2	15	CASRWGAGNTGELFF	TGTGCCAGCAGGTGGGGGGCAGGGAACACCGGGGAGCTGTTTTTT
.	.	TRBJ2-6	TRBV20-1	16	CSASVPAVSGANVLTF	TGCAGTGCTAGTGTCCCAGCCGTGTCTGGGGCCAACGTCCTGACTTTC
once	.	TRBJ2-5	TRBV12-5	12	CASGFPGETQYF	TGTGCTAGTGGTTTCCCTGGGGAGACCCAGTACTTC
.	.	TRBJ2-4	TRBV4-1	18	CASSQLVWTVGAQNIQYF	TGCGCCAGCAGCCAGTTAGTGTGGACAGTGGGGGCCCAAAACATTCAGTACTTC
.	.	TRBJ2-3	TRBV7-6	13	CASQGGPGDTQYF	TGTGCCAGCCAAGGAGGGCCGGGAGATACGCAGTATTTT
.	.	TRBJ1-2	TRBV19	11	CASMGQRGSTF	TGTGCCAGTATGGGCCAACGGGGATCCACCTTT
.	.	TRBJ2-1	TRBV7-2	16	CASSLFGANSYNEQFF	TGTGCCAGCAGCTTATTTGGGGCTAACTCCTACAATGAGCAGTTCTTC
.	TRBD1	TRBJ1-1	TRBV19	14	CASTRDRGWTEAFF	TGTGCCAGTACCCGGGACAGGGGGTGGACTGAAGCTTTCTTT
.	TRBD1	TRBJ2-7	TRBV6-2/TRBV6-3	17	CASSYWPTGAGSYEQYF	TGTGCCAGCAGTTACTGGCCTACAGGGGCTGGATCCTACGAGCAGTACTTC
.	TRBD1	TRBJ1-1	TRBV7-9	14	CASSLEPGQGVAFF	TGTGCCAGCAGCTTAGAGCCGGGACAGGGTGTAGCTTTCTTT
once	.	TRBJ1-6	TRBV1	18	CTSSQEMPRAGESSPLHF	TGCACCAGCAGCCAAGAAATGCCCAGGGCTGGGGAGTCTTCACCCCTCCACTTT
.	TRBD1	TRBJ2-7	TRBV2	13	CASRSDRNYEQYF	TGTGCCAGCAGATCGGACAGGAACTACGAGCAGTACTTC
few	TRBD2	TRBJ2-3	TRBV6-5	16	CASSSRTSGSTDTQYF	TGTGCCAGCAGTTCCCGGACTAGCGGAAGCACAGATACGCAGTATTTT
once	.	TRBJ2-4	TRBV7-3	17	CASSPIKEDGNKNIQYF	TGTGCCAGCAGCCCTATCAAGGAGGATGGGAACAAAAACATTCAGTACTTC
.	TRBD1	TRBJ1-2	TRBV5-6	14	CASSPGTGGSGYTF	TGTGCCAGCAGCCCCGGGACAGGGGGTAGTGGCTACACCTTC
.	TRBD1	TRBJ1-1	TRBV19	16	CASSTGTGGSLTEAFF	TGTGCCAGTAGTACCGGGACAGGGGGCTCTTTGACTGAAGCTTTCTTT
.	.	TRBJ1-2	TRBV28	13	CASSLTVTYGYTF	TGTGCCAGCAGCTTGACAGTTACCTATGGCTACACCTTC
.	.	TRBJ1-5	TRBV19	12	CASSPTGWPQHF	TGTGCCAGTAGTCCCACAGGGTGGCCCCAGCATTTT
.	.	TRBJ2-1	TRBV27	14	CASSSSDSYNEQFF	TGTGCCAGCAGTTCTAGCGACTCCTACAATGAGCAGTTCTTC
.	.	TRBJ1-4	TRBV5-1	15	CASSLGQGGNEKLFF	TGCGCCAGCAGCTTGGGGCAGGGAGGAAATGAAAAACTGTTTTTT
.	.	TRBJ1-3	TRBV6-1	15	CASSEGQGSGNTIYF	TGTGCCAGCAGTGAAGGTCAGGGGTCAGGAAACACCATATATTTT
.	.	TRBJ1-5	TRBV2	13	CASSPGPGGPWYF	TGTGCCAGCAGCCCTGGTCCCGGGGGCCCCTGGTATTTT
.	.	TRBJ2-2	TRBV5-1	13	CASAPLGTGELFF	TGCGCCAGCGCCCCCTTGGGCACCGGGGAGCTGTTTTTT